This T cell receptor beta chain derives from a study of T cell repertoires in cytomegalovirus infection. Study details: Public TCR beta signatures indicated both CMV infection and matching HLA type.

Study results and limitations: Frequencies of public TCR beta families were cumulated, and this identified carriers of CMV plus the relevant HLA. CMV-specific TCR beta clonotypes restricted by HLA-C were the ones dominating the ex vivo response.

This clonotype was seen at least ten times. Its target is not known. One entry per CDR3 protein results from TCRdb running MiXCR on the reads. The table has 200,000 to 300,000 distinct CDR3 sequences, roughly 12% seen once. The receptor was isolated from a human donor in good health (CMV status not recorded). Some clones in this sample may be carry-over from other donors' samples. Specimen: PBMCs.

DNA for the CDR3: TGTGCAAGCCGGGGGGCAAACACCGGGGAGCTGTTTTTT. Translation: CASRGANTGELFF. The J gene is TRBJ2-2, the V gene TRBV28, with D possibly TRBD2 on 7 matching bases. The CDR3 is 13 amino acids. Germline-derived CDR1 and CDR2 are MDHEN and SYDVKM.